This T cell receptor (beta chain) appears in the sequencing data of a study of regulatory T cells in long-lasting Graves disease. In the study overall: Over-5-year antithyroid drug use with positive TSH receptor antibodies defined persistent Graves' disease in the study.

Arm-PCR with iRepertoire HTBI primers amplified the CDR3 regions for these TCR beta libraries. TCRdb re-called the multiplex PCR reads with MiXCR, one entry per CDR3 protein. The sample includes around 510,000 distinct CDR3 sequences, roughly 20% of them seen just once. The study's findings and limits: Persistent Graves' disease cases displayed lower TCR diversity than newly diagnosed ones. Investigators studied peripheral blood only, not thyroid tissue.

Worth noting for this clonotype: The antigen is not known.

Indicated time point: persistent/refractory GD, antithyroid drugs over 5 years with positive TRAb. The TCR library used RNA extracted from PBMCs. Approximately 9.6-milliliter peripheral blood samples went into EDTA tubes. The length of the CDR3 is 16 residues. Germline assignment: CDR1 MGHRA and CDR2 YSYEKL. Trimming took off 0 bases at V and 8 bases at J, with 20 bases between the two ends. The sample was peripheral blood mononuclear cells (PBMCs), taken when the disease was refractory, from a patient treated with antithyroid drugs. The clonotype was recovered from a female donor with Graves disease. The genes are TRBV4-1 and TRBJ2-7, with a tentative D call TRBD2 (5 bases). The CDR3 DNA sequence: TGCGCCAGCAGCCAAGATCGGGGTGCGGTCTTACTAAAGCAGTACTTC. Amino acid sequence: CASSQDRGAVLLKQYF.